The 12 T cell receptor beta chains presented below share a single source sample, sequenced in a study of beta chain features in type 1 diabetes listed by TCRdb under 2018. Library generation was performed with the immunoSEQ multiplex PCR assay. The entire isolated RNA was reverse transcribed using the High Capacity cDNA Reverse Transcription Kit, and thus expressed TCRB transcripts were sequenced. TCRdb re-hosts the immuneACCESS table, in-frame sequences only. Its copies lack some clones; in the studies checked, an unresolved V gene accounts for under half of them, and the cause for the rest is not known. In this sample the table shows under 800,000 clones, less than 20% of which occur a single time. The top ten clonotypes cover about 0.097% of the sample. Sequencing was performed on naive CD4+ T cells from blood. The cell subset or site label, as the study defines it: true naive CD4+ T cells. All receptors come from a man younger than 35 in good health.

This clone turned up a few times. The CDR3: CATSSWDRGQNTIYF. CDR3 in DNA: TGTGCCACCAGCAGCTGGGACAGGGGTCAAAACACCATATATTTT. The V call is TRBV15, the J call TRBJ1-3, with 10 bases fitting TRBD1. Germline V gene lookup returns CDR1 LNHNV and CDR2 YYDKDF (reference sequence). The CDR3 spans 15 residues. The ends lost 3 bases at V and 6 bases at J; junction bases unmatched: 5.

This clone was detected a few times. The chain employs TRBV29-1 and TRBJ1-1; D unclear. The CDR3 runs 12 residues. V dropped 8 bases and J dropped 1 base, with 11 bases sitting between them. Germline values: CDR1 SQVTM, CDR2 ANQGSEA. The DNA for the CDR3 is TGCAGCCTGAGAAGAGGGAACACTGAAGCTTTCTTT. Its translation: CSLRRGNTEAFF.

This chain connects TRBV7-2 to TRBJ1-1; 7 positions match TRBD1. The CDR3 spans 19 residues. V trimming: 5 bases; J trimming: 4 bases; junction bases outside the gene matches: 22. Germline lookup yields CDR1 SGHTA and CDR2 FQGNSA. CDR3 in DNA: TGTGCCAGCAGCCCGGACCCCAGGGGACGACAGGGTCGCGGCACTGAAGCTTTCTTT. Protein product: CASSPDPRGRQGRGTEAFF. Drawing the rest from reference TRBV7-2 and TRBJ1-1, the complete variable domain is GAGVSQSPSNKVTEKGKDVELRCDPISGHTALYWYRQSLGQGLEFLIYFQGNSAPDKSGLPSDRFSAERTGGSVSTLTIQRTQQEDSAVYLCASSPDPRGRQGRGTEAFFGQGTRLTVV.

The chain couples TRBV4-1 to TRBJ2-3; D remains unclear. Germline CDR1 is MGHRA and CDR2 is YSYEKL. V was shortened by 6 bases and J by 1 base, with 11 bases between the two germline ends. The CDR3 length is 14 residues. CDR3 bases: TGCGCCAGCAGTATGCCGGGCCGCACAGATACGCAGTATTTT. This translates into CASSMPGRTDTQYF.

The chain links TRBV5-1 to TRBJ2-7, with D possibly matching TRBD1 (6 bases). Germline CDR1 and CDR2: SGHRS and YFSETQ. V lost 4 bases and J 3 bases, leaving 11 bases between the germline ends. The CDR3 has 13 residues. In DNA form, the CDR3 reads TGCGCCAGCAGCCCAACAGGGTTCTACGAGCAGTACTTC. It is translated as CASSPTGFYEQYF.

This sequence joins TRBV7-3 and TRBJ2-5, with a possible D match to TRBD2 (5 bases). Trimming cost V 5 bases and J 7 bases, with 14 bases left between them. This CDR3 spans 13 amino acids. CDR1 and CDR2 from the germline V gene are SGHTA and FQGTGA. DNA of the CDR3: TGTGCCAGCAGCCCCGTGGGAGAAGGGACCCAGTACTTC. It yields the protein CASSPVGEGTQYF.

The CDR3 here is CASSPDRPSLGYEQYF. The CDR3 DNA follows: TGTGCCAGCAGTCCCGACAGGCCCTCCCTTGGGTACGAGCAGTACTTC. The rearrangement joins TRBV27 to TRBJ2-7, with D possibly TRBD1 on 6 matching bases. The CDR3 spans 16 residues. The germline V and J ends were trimmed by 5 bases and 4 bases, with 21 bases remaining between them. CDR1 MNHEY and CDR2 SMNVEV come from the germline V gene (reference sequence).

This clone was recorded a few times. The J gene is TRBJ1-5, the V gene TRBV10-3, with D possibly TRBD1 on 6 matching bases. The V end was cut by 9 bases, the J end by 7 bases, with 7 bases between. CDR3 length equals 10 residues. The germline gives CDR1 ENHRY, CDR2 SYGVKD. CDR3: CAIQGQPQHF. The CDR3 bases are TGTGCCATACAGGGCCAGCCCCAGCATTTT.

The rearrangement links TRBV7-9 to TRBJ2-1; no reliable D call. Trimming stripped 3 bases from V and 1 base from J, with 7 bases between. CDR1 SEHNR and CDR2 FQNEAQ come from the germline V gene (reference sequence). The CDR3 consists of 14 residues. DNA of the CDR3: TGTGCCAGCAGCTTCGGAGCTTCCTACAATGAGCAGTTCTTC. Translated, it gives CASSFGASYNEQFF.

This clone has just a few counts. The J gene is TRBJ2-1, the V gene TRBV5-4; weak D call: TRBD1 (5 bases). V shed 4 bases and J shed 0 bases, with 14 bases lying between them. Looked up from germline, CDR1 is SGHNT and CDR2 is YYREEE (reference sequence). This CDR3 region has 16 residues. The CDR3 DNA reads TGTGCCAGCAGCCCCCCAAGCAGGGCCTCCTACAATGAGCAGTTCTTC. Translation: CASSPPSRASYNEQFF.

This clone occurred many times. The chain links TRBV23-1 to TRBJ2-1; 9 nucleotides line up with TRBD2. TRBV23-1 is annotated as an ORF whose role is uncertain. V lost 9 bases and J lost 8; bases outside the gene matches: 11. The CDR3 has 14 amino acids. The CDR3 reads CASETSGDMDEQFF. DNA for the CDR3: TGCGCCAGTGAGACTAGCGGTGATATGGATGAGCAGTTCTTC.

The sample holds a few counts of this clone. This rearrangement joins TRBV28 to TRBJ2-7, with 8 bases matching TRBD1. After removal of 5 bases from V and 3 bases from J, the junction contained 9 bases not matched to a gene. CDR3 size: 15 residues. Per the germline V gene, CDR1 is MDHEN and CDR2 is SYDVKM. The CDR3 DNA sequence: TGTGCCAGCAGTCCCTTCCGGACAGGGAACTACGAGCAGTACTTC. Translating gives CASSPFRTGNYEQYF.